This record concerns one TCR beta chain sequence. The CDR3 is 15 residues long. V was pared by 1 base and J by 0 bases, with 10 bases between. Germline CDR1 and CDR2: LGHNA and YNFKEQ. The record originates from a study of blood T cell repertoires in COVID-19. Here immunoSEQ multiplex PCR was the method, and the copy in TCRdb shows in-frame clones only, minus some. The table records some 200,000 clones, roughly 84% of them present only once. This clonotype was obtained from a woman aged 30 to 39 who had recovered from COVID-19. The sample consisted of peripheral blood. The V call is TRBV4-2, the J call TRBJ2-7; D is perhaps TRBD2 (6 bases). The DNA of the CDR3 is TGTGCCAGCAGCCAAGGCGGGACGGACTCCTACGAGCAGTACTTC. Residues: CASSQGGTDSYEQYF.